The TCR beta chain described here comes from a study of early T cells in non-severe SARS-CoV-2 infection. About the research overall: Unpaired chains resulted from sequencing bulk RNA of unsorted whole blood. Findings and caveats of the study: Anti-spike CD8 responses were favored in VDJdb matching, and private and CD4 specificities were missed.

TCRdb re-called the 5' RACE reads through MiXCR, storing one row per CDR3 protein. There are 80,000 to 95,000 distinct CDR3 sequences in the sample; about an eighth occur only once, and roughly 1.4% lies in the top ten. This clonotype was counted ten times or more. The antigen is undetermined. The CDR3 consists of 17 residues. The germline V gene has CDR1 WSHSY and CDR2 SAAADI. Trimming took 6 bases from V and 6 from J; bases not matched to a gene: 13. Sequenced material: whole blood. The rearrangement joins TRBV10-2 to TRBJ2-4; TRBD2 aligns across 11 bases. The origin of this receptor is an adult who was a healthcare worker with PCR-confirmed SARS-CoV-2 infection or an uninfected control (not recorded which). CDR3 loop: CASSALAGGLTPNIQYF. In nucleotides, the CDR3 is TGCGCCAGCAGCGCATTAGCGGGGGGGCTGACCCCAAACATTCAGTACTTC.